Listed below are T cell receptor beta chains from one sample, sequenced in a study of cytomegalovirus exposure and HLA in healthy donors. Clones were sequenced by immunoSEQ multiplex PCR, and TCRdb holds only the in-frame ones, with some missing. Among around 230,000 clones, around 84% were seen once, and the ten largest hold roughly 0.22%. Sequencing was done on a sample of PBMCs. The receptors stem from a girl aged 2 to 9 in good health and CMV-seronegative. Each CDR3 is given with its conserved first and last residue. The order of the fields is CDR3 protein, CDR3 DNA, J gene, clone size, V gene, D gene. A D gene is named only where the DNA matches it firmly. A row's size may be missing; if present it is once, few, many or a size class.

CDR3: CAISDTGTTSYEQYF
DNA: TGTGCCATCAGTGACACCGGGACTACAAGCTACGAGCAGTACTTC
J: TRBJ2-7
size: .
V: TRBV10-3
D: TRBD2

CDR3: CASSQDSGHAYEQYF
DNA: TGTGCCAGCAGCCAAGATTCCGGACATGCCTACGAGCAGTACTTC
J: TRBJ2-7
size: once
V: TRBV4-2
D: .

CDR3: CASSYRDSPYGYTF
DNA: TGTGCCAGCAGTTACAGAGACAGCCCCTATGGCTACACCTTC
J: TRBJ1-2
size: few
V: TRBV6-5
D: .

CDR3: CAWSVMRTSQAQETQYF
DNA: TGTGCCTGGAGTGTAATGAGGACTAGCCAAGCCCAAGAGACCCAGTACTTC
J: TRBJ2-5
size: .
V: TRBV30
D: TRBD2

CDR3: CASSLEPGGNTEAFF
DNA: TGCGCCAGCAGCTTGGAGCCGGGTGGGAACACTGAAGCTTTCTTT
J: TRBJ1-1
size: .
V: TRBV5-1
D: .

CDR3: CASSLEEAGAYEQYF
DNA: TGTGCCAGCAGCTTAGAAGAGGCAGGGGCCTACGAGCAGTACTTC
J: TRBJ2-7
size: once
V: TRBV7-6
D: .

CDR3: CASSPPYYDRETYEQYF
DNA: TGTGCCAGCAGCCCACCTTACTATGACAGGGAGACCTACGAGCAGTACTTC
J: TRBJ2-7
size: .
V: TRBV7-9
D: TRBD1

CDR3: CAWRPSGHFNQPQHF
DNA: TGTGCCTGGAGGCCATCGGGACACTTCAATCAGCCCCAGCATTTT
J: TRBJ1-5
size: once
V: TRBV30
D: .

CDR3: CASSYGTGSSYEQYF
DNA: TGTGCCAGCAGTTATGGGACAGGAAGCTCCTACGAGCAGTACTTC
J: TRBJ2-7
size: .
V: TRBV27
D: TRBD1

CDR3: CASSRGDMAEAFF
DNA: TGTGCCAGCAGCAGGGGAGATATGGCTGAAGCTTTCTTT
J: TRBJ1-1
size: once
V: TRBV6-1
D: .

CDR3: CASSSGDTEAFF
DNA: TGTGCCAGCAGTTCAGGGGACACTGAAGCTTTCTTT
J: TRBJ1-1
size: .
V: TRBV6-5
D: .

CDR3: CAWSLDSADTQYF
DNA: TGTGCCTGGAGTTTGGATAGCGCAGATACGCAGTATTTT
J: TRBJ2-3
size: once
V: TRBV30
D: .

CDR3: CASSPTVPYEQYF
DNA: TGCGCCAGCTCGCCGACAGTCCCGTACGAGCAGTACTTC
J: TRBJ2-7
size: once
V: TRBV5-1
D: .

CDR3: CASSLLFRAGPYEQYF
DNA: TGTGCCAGCAGCTTACTTTTTCGGGCAGGGCCGTACGAGCAGTACTTC
J: TRBJ2-7
size: .
V: TRBV7-2
D: .

CDR3: CASTSQAGGTDTQYF
DNA: TGTGCCAGCACCTCTCAGGCGGGGGGCACAGATACGCAGTATTTT
J: TRBJ2-3
size: .
V: TRBV27
D: TRBD2

CDR3: CASSGSLPGGGYEQYF
DNA: TGTGCCAGCAGTGGAAGCCTCCCAGGGGGAGGCTACGAGCAGTACTTC
J: TRBJ2-7
size: .
V: TRBV6-1
D: .

CDR3: CASRPWTGYYGYTF
DNA: TGTGCCAGCAGACCTTGGACAGGGTACTATGGCTACACCTTC
J: TRBJ1-2
size: .
V: TRBV5-4
D: TRBD1

CDR3: CASTGPGQPNTGELFF
DNA: TGTGCCAGCACAGGGCCGGGACAGCCTAACACCGGGGAGCTGTTTTTT
J: TRBJ2-2
size: .
V: TRBV7-8
D: TRBD1

CDR3: CASSRLPGGSGNTIYF
DNA: TGTGCCAGCAGCCGACTGCCGGGGGGGTCTGGAAACACCATATATTTT
J: TRBJ1-3
size: .
V: TRBV5-4
D: .